This T cell receptor beta chain was observed in a study of cytomegalovirus exposure and HLA in healthy donors. Study-wide findings and caveats: There were a few CMV-associated chains whose specificity for CMV antigens was confirmed in vitro.

The PCR was carried out with 60 Vbeta primers and 13 Jbeta primers. Profiling relied on immunoSEQ multiplex PCR, and the TCRdb table lists in-frame clones only, not all of them. The data hold 110,000 to 150,000 clones, with 75% observed a single time. In regard to this clone: No antigen is known for it.

The sequenced material came from PBMCs. This sequence was found in a man aged 40-49 years in good health and CMV-seronegative.

The CDR3 protein is CATVRVHAGELFF. In DNA form, the CDR3 reads TGTGCCACCGTCAGGGTTCACGCCGGGGAGCTGTTTTTT. The chain recombines TRBV28 with TRBJ2-2; a weak D match, TRBD1 (5 bases). This CDR3 is 13 amino acids long. V was pared by 10 bases and J by 6 bases, with 15 bases between. The germline V gene encodes CDR1 MDHEN and CDR2 SYDVKM.